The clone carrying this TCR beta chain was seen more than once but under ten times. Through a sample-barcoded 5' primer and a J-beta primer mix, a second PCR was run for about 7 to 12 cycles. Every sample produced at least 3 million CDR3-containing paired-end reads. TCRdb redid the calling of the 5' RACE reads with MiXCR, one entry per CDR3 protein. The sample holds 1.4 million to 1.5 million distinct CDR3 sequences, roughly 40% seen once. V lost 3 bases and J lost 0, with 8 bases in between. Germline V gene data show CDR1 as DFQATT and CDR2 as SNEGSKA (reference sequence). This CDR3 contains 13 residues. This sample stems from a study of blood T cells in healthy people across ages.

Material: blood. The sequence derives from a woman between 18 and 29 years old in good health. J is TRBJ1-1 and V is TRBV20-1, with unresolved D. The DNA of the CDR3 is TGCAGTGCTAGGGCACAGTTGAACACTGAAGCTTTCTTT. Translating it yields CSARAQLNTEAFF.